Described below is a single TCR beta chain sequence and its context. What it binds is not known. A second PCR, run for about 6 to 11 cycles, used a sample-barcoded 5' primer plus a J-beta primer mix. TCRdb re-called the 5' RACE reads through MiXCR, storing one row per CDR3 protein. This sample has roughly 730,000 distinct CDR3 sequences; roughly 56% occur once, and the top ten carry roughly 24%. This record belongs to a study of blood T cells in healthy people across ages. Study at large: The template switching approach captured approximately one barcoded beta molecule for every two T cells. Findings and limits, study-wide: Diversity figures derived from one million T cells were judged to underestimate the true value. Strongly correlated with naive T cell percentage was TCR beta diversity.

The CDR3 extends over 14 amino acids. Germline V CDR1 and CDR2: SGHRS, YFSETQ. V shed 0 bases and J 6 bases; nucleotides not matched to a gene: 5. The genes are TRBV5-1 and TRBJ1-1, with 7 bases identical to TRBD1. The TCR sequence derives from a man in his forties in good health. The sample taken for sequencing was blood. CDR3 nucleotide sequence: TGCGCCAGCAGCTTGGAGGGACAGTCCGCTGAAGCTTTCTTT. It is translated as CASSLEGQSAEAFF.